These 31 T cell receptor beta chains came from one sample sequenced in a study of shared clonotypes between healthy human individuals. Using immunoSEQ multiplex PCR, the repertoire was profiled, and TCRdb retains in-frame clones only, with some absent. The sample gives nearly 750,000 clones, over 60% of which show up once; about 1.8% is in the top ten. The sequencing sample was made of memory CD4+ T cells sorted from blood. The sample's subset: CD45RA-negative fraction. All receptors derive from a woman in her twenties or thirties in good health.

This clone was seen only a few times. The chain is built from TRBV27 and TRBJ2-3, with 7 bases aligning to TRBD1. The CDR3 covers 15 residues. CDR1 and CDR2 from the germline V gene are MNHEY and SMNVEV (reference sequence). Trimming cost V 8 bases and J 3 bases; bases outside gene matches: 11. The CDR3 DNA is TGTGCCAGCTGTAAAAGACAGGGTTTAACAGATACGCAGTATTTT. As protein: CASCKRQGLTDTQYF.

V gene TRBV19 combines with J gene TRBJ1-4; 12 bases agree with TRBD1. Germline trimming cut 9 bases from V and 2 bases from J; bases unmatched to any gene: 7. Germline V gene sequence: CDR1 LNHDA, CDR2 SQIVND (reference sequence). The CDR3 is 16 residues long. CDR3 nucleotides: TGTGCCAGCGGGACAGGGGGCCGGGCGACTAATGAAAAACTGTTTTTT. This translates into CASGTGGRATNEKLFF.

Turning to this clone: This CDR3 is also generated by other DNA sequences in the sample. The chain links TRBV5-1 to TRBJ2-1, with TRBD2 identical over 7 bases. V lost 4 bases and J lost 1; bases outside the gene matches: 5. The length of the CDR3 is 15 residues. Per germline, CDR1 SGHRS and CDR2 YFSETQ. Here the CDR3 reads CASSPDSGSYNEQFF. The CDR3 nucleotides are TGCGCCAGCAGCCCCGATAGCGGGTCCTACAATGAGCAGTTCTTC.

V is TRBV28 and J is TRBJ1-1; D is unresolved. Looked up from germline, CDR1 is MDHEN and CDR2 is SYDVKM. This CDR3 has 13 amino acids. Deletions cut 10 bases from V and 2 bases from J, with 14 bases between. CDR3 DNA sequence: TGTGCCACCCTACGGCAGAGAAACACTGAAGCTTTCTTT. Its protein product is CATLRQRNTEAFF.

The genes are TRBV19 and TRBJ2-1; 13 bases are shared with TRBD2. CDR1 and CDR2 (germline): LNHDA, SQIVND (reference sequence). Trimming removed 5 bases from V and 5 bases from J; junction bases left unmatched: 9. CDR3 length: 17 residues. The CDR3 bases are TGTGCCAGTAGTCCCCGACTAGCGGGAGGTCGTAACAATGAGCAGTTCTTC. Translating gives CASSPRLAGGRNNEQFF.

V usage is TRBV11-2 and J usage is TRBJ2-6; TRBD1 is a possible D gene (6 bases). This CDR3 spans 15 amino acids. The germline V and J ends were trimmed by 5 bases and 1 base, with 9 bases remaining between them. Germline CDR1 is SGHAT and CDR2 is FQNNGV. The CDR3 region is CASSEQGSGANVLTF. The CDR3 DNA reads TGTGCCAGCAGCGAGCAGGGGTCTGGGGCCAACGTCCTGACTTTC. Using reference TRBV11-2 and TRBJ2-6 for the parts outside the CDR3, the full variable domain is EAGVAQSPRYKIIEKRQSVAFWCNPISGHATLYWYQQILGQGPKLLIQFQNNGVVDDSQLPKDRFSAERLKGVDSTLKIQPAKLEDSAVYLCASSEQGSGANVLTFGAGSRLTVL.

Of note for this clone: At one end, the junction sequence differs from germline, possibly due to a read error. CDR3 amino acids: CASPTLAVSDF. CDR3 coding DNA: TGTGCCAGTCCAACCTTAGCCGTATCGGACTTC. The rearrangement joins TRBV19 to TRBJ2-7; D gene unclear. From germline, CDR1 is LNHDA and CDR2 SQIVND (reference sequence). This CDR3 comprises 11 residues.

Here the CDR3 reads CASSVLGSGNTIYF. For the CDR3, the DNA is TGTGCCAGCAGTGTTTTAGGATCTGGAAACACCATATATTTT. This chain links TRBV5-6 with TRBJ1-3; D remains unclear. The CDR3 has 14 amino acids. In germline, CDR1 is SGHDT, CDR2 YYEEEE. V gave up 5 bases and J gave up 1 base, with 10 bases separating them.

This clone has ten or more counts. The rearrangement uses TRBV28 and TRBJ1-4, with 7 positions matching TRBD1. V was pared by 10 bases and J by 0 bases, with 11 bases of the junction left unmatched. CDR1 and CDR2 from the germline V gene are MDHEN and SYDVKM. There are 16 residues in the CDR3. CDR3 coding DNA: TGTGCCACCTCAGGGGGAGGAATTGCAACTAATGAAAAACTGTTTTTT. Its translation: CATSGGGIATNEKLFF.

Here the CDR3 DNA reads TGTGCCAGCAACGGGCAGGGGCCCTACGAGCAGTACTTC. This encodes CASNGQGPYEQYF. The J gene is TRBJ2-7, the V gene TRBV25-1, with D maybe TRBD1 (6 bases). The CDR3 loop spans 13 amino acids. Trimming pared 7 bases from V and 2 bases from J, leaving 12 bases between. Germline CDR1 and CDR2: MGHDK and SYGVNS.

The table lists this clone with a count of one. This same CDR3 is encoded by further DNA sequences in the sample. The chain recombines TRBV9 with TRBJ1-2; D unclear. The CDR3 runs 14 residues. The V end lost 0 bases, the J end lost 2 bases, and 8 bases lay between the germline ends. Germline CDR1 reads SGDLS; CDR2 reads YYNGEE. CDR3 in DNA: TGTGCCAGCAGCGTAGGGAGCACAAACTATGGCTACACCTTC. Amino acids: CASSVGSTNYGYTF.

V gene TRBV28 combines with J gene TRBJ2-1; the D is unclear. The germline V gene encodes CDR1 MDHEN and CDR2 SYDVKM. The CDR3 extends over 15 amino acids. With 4 bases removed from V and 0 bases from J, the gap between germline ends came to 10 bases. This CDR3 reads CASSSIPSSYNEQFF. The CDR3 DNA is TGTGCCAGCAGTTCTATTCCCAGCTCCTACAATGAGCAGTTCTTC.

This chain links TRBV18 with TRBJ1-5; TRBD1 matches 7 bases. This CDR3 has 16 residues. J lost 7 bases, V lost 2 bases, and 11 bases had no gene match. Germline CDR1 is KGHSH and CDR2 is LQKENI. The CDR3 DNA follows: TGTGCCAGCTCACCAGAGGGGGCCCTGTTTCGGCAGCCCCAGCATTTT. Protein product: CASSPEGALFRQPQHF. The full variable domain, rest sourced from reference TRBV18 and TRBJ1-5, is NAGVMQNPRHLVRRRGQEARLRCSPMKGHSHVYWYRQLPEEGLKFMVYLQKENIIDESGMPKERFSAEFPKEGPSILRIQQVVRGDSAAYFCASSPEGALFRQPQHFGDGTRLSIL.

The V call is TRBV5-4, the J call TRBJ2-5; 8 bases line up with TRBD1. CDR3 length equals 13 residues. Per the germline V gene, CDR1 is SGHNT and CDR2 is YYREEE (reference sequence). Losses at the gene ends were 4 bases for V and 5 bases for J; bases not matched to a gene: 4. The CDR3 bases are TGTGCCAGCAGCACGACAGGGGTTGAGACCCAGTACTTC. Translating gives CASSTTGVETQYF.

Only a few counts were recorded for this clone. The genes are TRBV6-1 and TRBJ2-7; D may be TRBD2 (6 bases). Germline lookup yields CDR1 MNHNS and CDR2 SASEGT. The CDR3 sequence is 14 residues long. V dropped 0 bases and J dropped 3 bases, with 9 bases sitting between them. CDR3 region: CASSEAAEGYEQYF. The CDR3, as DNA: TGTGCCAGCAGTGAAGCTGCGGAGGGCTACGAGCAGTACTTC.

This rearrangement joins TRBV7-9 to TRBJ1-5, with D tentatively TRBD1 (6 bases). Germline V gene sequence: CDR1 SEHNR, CDR2 FQNEAQ (reference sequence). V was pared by 1 base and J by 7 bases, with 14 bases between. There are 15 residues in the CDR3. The CDR3 loop reads CASSLDTGSQQPQHF. In nucleotides, the CDR3 is TGTGCCAGCAGCTTAGACACAGGGTCACAGCAGCCCCAGCATTTT. Filled out from reference TRBV7-9 and TRBJ1-5, the complete variable domain reads DTGVSQNPRHKITKRGQNVTFRCDPISEHNRLYWYRQTLGQGPEFLTYFQNEAQLEKSRLLSDRFSAERPKGSFSTLEIQRTEQGDSAMYLCASSLDTGSQQPQHFGDGTRLSIL.

The chain joins TRBV11-2 to TRBJ2-3, with 8 bases that match TRBD2. The length of the CDR3 is 15 residues. Trimming cost V 1 base and J 8 bases; bases outside gene matches: 8. From germline, CDR1 is SGHAT and CDR2 FQNNGV. As DNA, the CDR3 is TGTGCCAGCAGCTTAGGTTTGGGGGCGGGAGGTACGCAGTATTTT. This sequence encodes CASSLGLGAGGTQYF.

The chain is built from TRBV28 and TRBJ1-2, with D possibly TRBD1 on 6 matching bases. This CDR3 has 13 amino acids. Deletions cut 2 bases from V and 8 bases from J, with 12 bases between. Germline V lookup: CDR1 MDHEN, CDR2 SYDVKM. The CDR3 sequence: CASSLPDRRGYTF. The CDR3 nucleotides read TGTGCCAGCAGTTTACCGGACAGACGGGGCTACACCTTC.

J is TRBJ2-7 and V is TRBV18; D might be TRBD1 (6 bases). Trimming shortened V by 5 bases and J by 2 bases, and 13 bases separated the two germline ends. Germline V gene lookup returns CDR1 KGHSH and CDR2 LQKENI. CDR3 length: 14 amino acids. In DNA form, the CDR3 reads TGTGCCAGCTCAGCTACAGGGATCCCCTACGAGCAGTACTTC. The encoded protein is CASSATGIPYEQYF.

Concerning this clone: The junction departs from germline at one end; a sequencing error may be responsible. The chain is built from TRBV4-1 and TRBJ1-1, with D perhaps matching TRBD1 (6 bases). Germline CDR1 is MGHRA and CDR2 is YSYEKL. CDR3 length: 14 amino acids. For the CDR3, the DNA is TGCGCCAGCACCCAAGGGGCAGGGGCGCCTGAAGCTTTCTTT. This translates into CASTQGAGAPEAFF.

This clone was observed a handful of times. Other DNA sequences within the sample encode an identical CDR3. The chain is built from TRBV14 and TRBJ2-1, with 13 bases aligning to TRBD2. The germline CDR1 and CDR2 sequences are SGHDN and FVKESK. The J segment lost 8 bases and the V segment lost 0 bases, leaving 4 bases of the junction unmatched. The CDR3 is 16 amino acids. CDR3 sequence: CASSQDRTSGRYEQFF. CDR3 coding DNA: TGTGCCAGCAGCCAAGATAGGACTAGCGGGAGATATGAGCAGTTCTTC.

For this clone: Other DNA variants within this sample encode the same CDR3. The genes are TRBV18 and TRBJ2-3; no firm D call. Germline lookup yields CDR1 KGHSH and CDR2 LQKENI. V gave up 4 bases and J gave up 0 bases, with 5 bases separating them. The CDR3 is 13 residues long. The CDR3 DNA reads as TGTGCCAGCTCACGACCCAGCACAGATACGCAGTATTTT. It encodes CASSRPSTDTQYF.

CDR3 residues: CASSPDRGFMNTEAFF. The CDR3 bases are TGCGCCAGCAGCCCCGACAGGGGGTTCATGAACACTGAAGCTTTCTTT. The chain uses TRBV5-1 and TRBJ1-1; 9 bases align to TRBD1. V lost 4 bases, J lost 0 bases, and 7 bases stayed unmatched. Looked up from germline, CDR1 is SGHRS and CDR2 is YFSETQ. This CDR3 contains 16 residues.

V usage is TRBV7-2 and J usage is TRBJ1-1; D is unresolved. V was clipped by 5 bases and J by 1 base, with 8 bases between them. The CDR3 sequence is 13 residues long. Germline CDR1 reads SGHTA; CDR2 reads FQGNSA. CDR3 sequence: CASSGKGNTEAFF. The CDR3 DNA follows: TGTGCCAGCAGCGGGAAGGGGAACACTGAAGCTTTCTTT. The full variable domain, rest sourced from reference TRBV7-2 and TRBJ1-1, is GAGVSQSPSNKVTEKGKDVELRCDPISGHTALYWYRQSLGQGLEFLIYFQGNSAPDKSGLPSDRFSAERTGGSVSTLTIQRTQQEDSAVYLCASSGKGNTEAFFGQGTRLTVV.

The chain is built from TRBV4-2 and TRBJ2-1, with 12 bases that match TRBD2. Germline lookup yields CDR1 LGHNA and CDR2 YNFKEQ. The length of the CDR3 is 19 residues. V dropped 0 bases and J dropped 0; count of bases not matched to a gene: 6. CDR3: CASSQEAVTSGSSYNEQFF. The CDR3 bases are TGTGCCAGCAGCCAAGAGGCCGTGACTAGCGGGAGCTCCTACAATGAGCAGTTCTTC.

The chain joins TRBV7-8 to TRBJ1-4; 10 nucleotides match TRBD1. CDR1 and CDR2 from the germline V gene are SGHVS and FQNEAQ. J was trimmed by 7 bases and V by 1 base; bases with no gene match: 6. The CDR3 has 16 residues. The CDR3 spells CASSLGGGQGPEKLFF. The CDR3 nucleotides are TGTGCCAGCAGCTTAGGAGGGGGACAGGGGCCTGAAAAACTGTTTTTT. Combining the CDR3 with reference TRBV7-8 and TRBJ1-4 gives the whole variable domain GAGVSQSPRYKVAKRGQDVALRCDPISGHVSLFWYQQALGQGPEFLTYFQNEAQLDKSGLPSDRFFAERPEGSVSTLKIQRTQQEDSAVYLCASSLGGGQGPEKLFFGSGTQLSVL.

The chain carries TRBV4-1 and TRBJ2-7, with TRBD1 matching over 11 bases. V trimming: 6 bases; J trimming: 6 bases; junction bases outside the gene matches: 7. The CDR3 runs 14 residues. Germline CDR1 is MGHRA and CDR2 is YSYEKL. CDR3 bases: TGCGCCAGCAGGCTTGGACAGGGGGCCTCCGAGCAGTACTTC. This encodes CASRLGQGASEQYF.

The CDR3 loop reads CASRTGRQGATEAFF. CDR3 sequence (DNA): TGTGCCAGCAGGACCGGGAGGCAGGGGGCGACTGAAGCTTTCTTT. J is TRBJ1-1 and V is TRBV7-9, with 8 bases lining up with TRBD1. Per the germline V gene, CDR1 is SEHNR and CDR2 is FQNEAQ (reference sequence). The CDR3 length is 15 residues. Trimming took 6 bases from V and 5 from J; bases not matched to a gene: 11.

The chain joins TRBV7-6 to TRBJ1-1; a possible D gene is TRBD1 (5 bases). V was pared by 5 bases and J by 4 bases, with 17 bases between. The CDR3 is made up of 15 amino acids. Germline CDR1 SGHVS, CDR2 FNYEAQ. The DNA of the CDR3 is TGTGCCAGCAGCCCCGTGGGGGGGGTGGCCACTGAAGCTTTCTTT. Translating gives CASSPVGGVATEAFF.

Concerning this clone: Other DNA sequences of this sample code for an identical CDR3. The CDR3 DNA reads as TGCGCCAGCAGCCAGGGACACGGTACTGAAGCTTTCTTT. As protein: CASSQGHGTEAFF. The chain recombines TRBV5-1 with TRBJ1-1; tentatively, D is TRBD1 (6 bases). V was pared by 4 bases and J by 5 bases, with 12 bases between. The CDR3 consists of 13 residues. Germline-derived CDR1 and CDR2 are SGHRS and YFSETQ.

The V gene is TRBV4-1, the J gene TRBJ2-2; D is unclear. V lost 2 bases to trimming and J lost 7 bases, with 5 bases between them. The CDR3 spans 12 residues. Germline loops: CDR1 MGHRA, CDR2 YSYEKL. CDR3 residues: CASSQRNGELFF. The CDR3 DNA sequence: TGCGCCAGCAGCCAAAGGAACGGGGAGCTGTTTTTT.